A selection of T cell receptor beta chains follows, all from one sample in a study of blood T cell repertoires in COVID-19. Assay used: immunoSEQ multiplex PCR; TCRdb lists only in-frame clones, some missing. The table has more than 300,000 clones, under 90% seen once. The source material was PBMCs or T cells enriched from blood (not recorded which). The receptors were sampled from a woman between 25 and 40 years old who had recovered from COVID-19. Each CDR3 is given with its conserved first and last residue. Fields, in order: CDR3 length, clone size, V gene, J gene, CDR3 protein. Clone size is not always given. Where it is, it says once, few, many or a class for expanded clones.

15	few	TRBV18	TRBJ1-1	CASSPASTGDSEAFF
15	once	TRBV10-3	TRBJ1-1	CAISERLVGGIEAFF
16	.	TRBV5-4	TRBJ2-1	CASSLDWTVSYNEQFF
13	.	TRBV19	TRBJ2-7	CASKGQGGHEQYF
14	.	TRBV29-1	TRBJ2-2	CSVGAGTDAGELFF
15	.	TRBV11-2	TRBJ2-2	CASSLDRTNTGELFF
15	.	TRBV9	TRBJ2-1	CASSPYLAGENEQFF
15	.	TRBV7-9	TRBJ1-1	CASSPRDSVWTEAFF
14	.	TRBV4-1	TRBJ2-7	CASSQGAGTYEQYF
17	.	TRBV3-1/TRBV3-2	TRBJ2-1	CASSQDLGQARPNEQFF
16	.	TRBV18	TRBJ2-7	CASSPRTSGRDYEQYF
14	.	TRBV19	TRBJ1-1	CASSMNLQGREAFF
15	once	TRBV9	TRBJ2-1	CASSAGLSVDNEQFF
14	.	TRBV9	TRBJ2-1	CASSVVSGPNEQFF
16	.	TRBV2	TRBJ2-1	CASSLWLEDSYNEQFF
15	.	TRBV6-5	TRBJ1-1	CASSYSRPMNTEAFF
15	.	TRBV7-2	TRBJ2-7	CASSLAGLSSYEQYF
15	.	TRBV4-3	TRBJ1-5	CASSQDFLGVQPQHF
14	few	TRBV9	TRBJ1-3	CASSGSGQRNTIYF
13	.	TRBV13	TRBJ1-1	CASLGGENTEAFF
12	.	TRBV6-5	TRBJ2-1	CASMGLAGSRFF
14	.	TRBV7-2	TRBJ2-3	CASSLGGEGNTQYF
13	.	TRBV19	TRBJ1-5	CASSRQGLQSQHF
14	.	TRBV4-1	TRBJ1-1	CASSQGGGKTEAFF